These T cell receptor beta chains were read from a single sample in a study of CD8+ T cells in alopecia areata. Here immunoSEQ multiplex PCR was the method, and the copy in TCRdb shows in-frame clones only, minus some. This table has about 200,000 clones, under 80% appearing once. The sample in question was CD4+ T cells sorted from blood, obtained around week 47, from a patient treated with tofacitinib. Receptors were obtained from a human donor with alopecia areata. CDR3s include the opening cysteine and the closing phenylalanine or tryptophan. The order of the fields is D gene, V gene, clone size, J gene, CDR3 protein, CDR3 DNA. The D gene is left open where the match is weak. Size is stated for part of the rows, as once, few or many counts, or as a class when the clone is expanded.

>NA|TRBV14|NA|TRBJ2-7
CASPRSQTYEQYF
TGTGCCAGCCCACGAAGCCAAACCTACGAGCAGTACTTC
>NA|TRBV28|few|TRBJ2-1
CASSLPVFGLAEQFF
TGTGCCAGCAGTTTACCCGTGTTTGGGCTAGCGGAGCAGTTCTTC
>TRBD2|TRBV4-3|NA|TRBJ2-3
CASSQVGRGGPDTQYF
TGCGCCAGCAGCCAAGTGGGGCGGGGGGGCCCAGATACGCAGTATTTT
>NA|TRBV6-5|NA|TRBJ1-6
CASRRSQGSDSPLHF
TGTGCCAGCAGAAGAAGTCAGGGGTCGGATTCACCCCTCCACTTT
>NA|TRBV29-1|few|TRBJ1-2
CSVEGTVDDYGYTF
TGCAGCGTTGAAGGGACAGTGGACGACTATGGCTACACCTTC
>TRBD1|TRBV29-1|NA|TRBJ2-7
CSVGDSPYEQYF
TGCAGCGTCGGGGACAGCCCCTACGAGCAGTACTTC
>NA|TRBV29-1|NA|TRBJ2-7
CSVIGQSYEQYF
TGCAGCGTCATCGGACAATCCTACGAGCAGTACTTC
>NA|TRBV2|NA|TRBJ2-7
CASKLEETTYEQYF
TGTGCCAGCAAATTGGAAGAGACAACATACGAGCAGTACTTC
>NA|TRBV29-1|NA|TRBJ2-7
CSVEVGRLEQYF
TGCAGCGTTGAAGTCGGCCGCCTCGAGCAGTACTTC
>TRBD2|TRBV29-1|few|TRBJ2-2
CSVGTSSAGELFF
TGCAGCGTCGGGACTAGCTCGGCCGGGGAGCTGTTTTTT
>NA|TRBV5-1|NA|TRBJ1-5
CASSLDAGQGQPQHF
TGCGCCAGCAGCTTGGATGCAGGGCAGGGGCAGCCCCAGCATTTT
>NA|TRBV5-4|NA|TRBJ2-5
CASSQEGPKETQYF
TGTGCCAGCAGCCAAGAAGGGCCGAAAGAGACCCAGTACTTC
>NA|TRBV10-3|NA|TRBJ1-2
CAIKSPYGYTF
TGTGCCATCAAGAGTCCCTATGGCTACACCTTC
>NA|TRBV2|NA|TRBJ1-1
CASSLGPGNTEAFF
TGTGCCAGCAGCTTAGGTCCGGGGAACACTGAAGCTTTCTTT
>NA|TRBV6-5|few|TRBJ1-1
CASSPDTWNTEAFF
TGTGCCAGCAGTCCGGACACCTGGAACACTGAAGCTTTCTTT
>NA|TRBV29-1|NA|TRBJ2-7
CSVESTTYEQYF
TGCAGCGTTGAATCGACCACCTACGAGCAGTACTTC
>NA|TRBV9|NA|TRBJ1-2
CASSVGLRGEGYGYTF
TGTGCCAGCAGCGTAGGCCTTCGAGGGGAGGGCTATGGCTACACCTTC
>TRBD2|TRBV15|NA|TRBJ2-7
CATSDPRTSGTEEQYF
TGTGCCACCAGCGACCCCCGTACTAGCGGGACCGAAGAGCAGTACTTC